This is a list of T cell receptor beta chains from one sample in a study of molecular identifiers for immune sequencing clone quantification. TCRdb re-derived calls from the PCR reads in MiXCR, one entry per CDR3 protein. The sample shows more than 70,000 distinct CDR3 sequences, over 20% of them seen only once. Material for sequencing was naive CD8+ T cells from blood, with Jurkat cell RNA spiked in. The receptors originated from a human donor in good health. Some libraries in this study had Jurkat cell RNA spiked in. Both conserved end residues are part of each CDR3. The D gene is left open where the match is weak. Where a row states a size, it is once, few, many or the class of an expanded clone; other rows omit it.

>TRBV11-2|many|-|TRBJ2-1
TGTGCCAGCAGCTTTGGGCGGTCATATGAGCAGTTCTTC
CASSFGRSYEQFF
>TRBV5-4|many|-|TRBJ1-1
TGTGCCAGCCGATCAGCAGGGGTCACTGAAGCTTTCTTT
CASRSAGVTEAFF
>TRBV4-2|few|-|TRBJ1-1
TGTGCCAGCAGCCAAGGCCAGACGTACACTGAAGCTTTCTTT
CASSQGQTYTEAFF
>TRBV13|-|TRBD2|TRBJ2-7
TGTGCCAGCAGCGCAACTAGCGAGGCCTACGAGCAGTACTTC
CASSATSEAYEQYF
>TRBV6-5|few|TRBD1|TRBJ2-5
TGTGCCAGCAGTTCCCTCGGACAGGGTGGGGAGACCCAGTACTTC
CASSSLGQGGETQYF
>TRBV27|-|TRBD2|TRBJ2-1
TGTGCCAGCAGTGATGTCCCAGCGGGGGGGCCAAATGAGCAGTTCTTC
CASSDVPAGGPNEQFF
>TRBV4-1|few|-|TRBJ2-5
TGCGCCAGCAGCCAAGCGGGGGCCGGCCAAGAGACCCAGTACTTC
CASSQAGAGQETQYF
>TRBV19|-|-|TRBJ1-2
TGTGCCAGTAGTCCGGGACCAACGGGCTACACCTTC
CASSPGPTGYTF
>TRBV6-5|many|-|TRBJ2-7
TGTGCCAGCAGTTACTTCCAGTTAGGGGGGGCCTCCTACGAGCAGTACTTC
CASSYFQLGGASYEQYF
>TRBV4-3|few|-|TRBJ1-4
TGCGCCAGCAGCCAAGATGGACTTCCTATGGGTGAAAAACTGTTTTTT
CASSQDGLPMGEKLFF
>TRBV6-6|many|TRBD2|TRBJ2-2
TGTGCCAGCAGTGAGCGGGAACGCACCGGGGAGCTGTTTTTT
CASSERERTGELFF
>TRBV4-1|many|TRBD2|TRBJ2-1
TGCGCCAGCAGCCACGACACCGGGACTAGCGGGGTAGATGAGCAGTTCTTC
CASSHDTGTSGVDEQFF
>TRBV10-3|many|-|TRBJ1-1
TGTGCCATCAGTGACACCTTTCGGGAAGGAGCTTTCTTT
CAISDTFREGAFF
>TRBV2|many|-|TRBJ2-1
TGTGCCAGCAGCCCTGTGGAGGGCTATGAGCAGTTCTTC
CASSPVEGYEQFF
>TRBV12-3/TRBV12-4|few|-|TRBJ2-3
TGTGCCAGCAGTTGGGGTCTGTCGACAGATACGCAGTATTTT
CASSWGLSTDTQYF
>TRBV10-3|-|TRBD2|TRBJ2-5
TGTGCCATCAGTGAGTCGGGGACTAGGTTGAGGAAGACCCAGTACTTC
CAISESGTRLRKTQYF
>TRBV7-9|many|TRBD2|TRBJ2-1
TGTGCCAGCAGCTTAGAGGGCGGGAGTTTCACCTACAATGAGCAGTTCTTC
CASSLEGGSFTYNEQFF
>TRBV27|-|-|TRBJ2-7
TGTGCCAGCAGTTTCGACAGTGTGGAGCAGTACTTC
CASSFDSVEQYF
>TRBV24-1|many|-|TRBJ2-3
TGTGCCACCAGTGATTTGAGCACAGATACGCAGTATTTT
CATSDLSTDTQYF